This T cell receptor beta chain was profiled in a study of T cells in Graves' hyperthyroidism and ophthalmopathy. Amplified TCR beta CDR3 regions came from RNA transcripts. An initial round of RT-PCR targeting the TCR CDR3 relied on the HTBI primer set. MiXCR, run by TCRdb on the multiplex PCR reads, gives a single entry per CDR3 protein. The table records a few hundred thousand distinct CDR3 sequences, roughly 15% of them present only once. There are 15 residues in the CDR3. The V gene's germline CDR1 is MDHEN and CDR2 SYDVKM. Study-level results: Blood also showed most of the thyroid clonotypes that were expanded above 0.001.

Around 10 ml fresh peripheral blood yielded the PBMCs. Of note for this clonotype: What it binds is not known. The junction shows a germline mismatch at one end, possibly a read error.

The chain has TRBV28 and TRBJ2-2; D unclear. The clonotype was recovered from a woman between 35 and 50 years old with Graves' hyperthyroidism. The sequenced sample was blood. DNA for the CDR3: TGTGCCAGCAGTTTAAGGATTGCGAGGACCGAGGAGCTGTTTTTT. Amino acids: CASSLRIARTEELFF.